The rows below give T cell receptor beta chains drawn from one sample of a study of T cell repertoires in cytomegalovirus infection. TCRdb called the reads again in MiXCR, with one record for every CDR3 protein. The data show 200,000 to 300,000 distinct CDR3 sequences, 12% seen once. The sample was PBMCs. The receptor source for this set is a human donor in good health (CMV status not recorded). Some clones in this sample may be carry-over from other donors' samples. Each CDR3 is given with its conserved first and last residue. D genes are given only for firm matches. Clone size is stated in some rows and not others, as once, few, many or a class when expanded.

V	size	D	J	DNA	CDR3
TRBV5-1	many	.	TRBJ2-5	TGCGCCAGCAGCTTGAATGTTATAAGGGAGACCCAGTACTTC	CASSLNVIRETQYF
TRBV7-9	few	.	TRBJ2-2	TGTGCCAGCAGCTTAGGCCGTAACAGGGAAATCTTAGTCACCGGGGAGCTGTTTTTT	CASSLGRNREILVTGELFF
TRBV7-6	many	.	TRBJ2-2	TGTGCCAGCAGCTTGCAGGGTTCCGGGGAGCTGTTTTTT	CASSLQGSGELFF
TRBV10-3	many	TRBD2	TRBJ2-7	TGTGCCATCACCACCGGTAGCGGGAGGGGGGTAAGTCGCGAGCAGTACTTC	CAITTGSGRGVSREQYF
TRBV6-5	.	.	TRBJ1-1	TGTGCCAGCAGTGCCACAGGGTGGAACACTGAAGCTTTCTTT	CASSATGWNTEAFF
TRBV7-2	.	.	TRBJ2-7	TGTGCCAGCAGCAAGGGCCTGGAAAGCAACGAGCAGTACTTC	CASSKGLESNEQYF
TRBV29-1	few	.	TRBJ2-7	TGCAGCGTTGAAGGCTTAGGAGACGGATCCTACGAGCAGTACTTC	CSVEGLGDGSYEQYF
TRBV19	few	TRBD1	TRBJ1-6	TGTGCCAGTAGCCAGGGGACAGTCAATAATTCACCCCTCCACTTT	CASSQGTVNNSPLHF
TRBV7-2	many	TRBD2	TRBJ2-2	TGTGCCAGCAGCTTCATGGGACTAGCGGGAGGCGCTACGAACACCGGGGAGCTGTTTTTT	CASSFMGLAGGATNTGELFF
TRBV9	.	.	TRBJ1-5	TGTGCCGGGCCCGGTTCGAAAGGCGAGTGGAATCAGCCCCAGCATTTT	CAGPGSKGEWNQPQHF
TRBV3-1	once	.	TRBJ1-2	TGTGCCAGCATCCCCTCGGGAGGGGACGGCTACACCTTC	CASIPSGGDGYTF
TRBV6-2/TRBV6-3	many	TRBD1	TRBJ2-3	TGTGCCAGCAGTTACTCGAGCAGGGGGCAAGATACGCAGTATTTT	CASSYSSRGQDTQYF
TRBV7-2	many	TRBD1	TRBJ2-5	TGTGCCAGCAGCGGACGGACAGGGCAAGAGACCCAGTACTTC	CASSGRTGQETQYF
TRBV4-1	few	TRBD1	TRBJ2-7	TGCGCCAGCAGCCTTTCCGGGACAGGGGCCTACGAGCAGTACTTC	CASSLSGTGAYEQYF
TRBV27	few	TRBD1	TRBJ1-1	TGTGCCAGCGGGGTCAACAGGGGCCCAGCTTTCTTT	CASGVNRGPAFF
TRBV5-1	few	TRBD1	TRBJ1-1	TGCGCCAGCAGCAGTAGACAGGGATCAGTTGAAGCTTTCTTT	CASSSRQGSVEAFF
TRBV10-3	few	.	TRBJ1-2	TGTGCCATCAGTCAAAACCTGGACAGCTATGGCTACACCTTC	CAISQNLDSYGYTF
TRBV7-8	many	.	TRBJ2-7	TGTGCCAGCACGTCCGGGACACCCTACGAGCAGTACTTC	CASTSGTPYEQYF
TRBV28	many	TRBD2	TRBJ2-7	TGTGCCAGCAGTTTGGGGAGCGGGAGTCGTTCCTACGAGCAGTACTTC	CASSLGSGSRSYEQYF
TRBV20-1	.	TRBD2	TRBJ2-3	TGCAGTGCTACCCGGGCGGGGGGCAGGACAGATACGCAGTATTTT	CSATRAGGRTDTQYF
TRBV7-2	many	.	TRBJ2-3	TGTGCCAGCAGCTTAGCATTACTAGCAGAGGGAGGATACACAGATACGCAGTATTTT	CASSLALLAEGGYTDTQYF
TRBV20-1	few	TRBD2	TRBJ2-7	TGCAGTTTTCTAGCGGGAGGGCTAACTTACGAGCAGTACTTC	CSFLAGGLTYEQYF
TRBV12-3/TRBV12-4	.	TRBD1	TRBJ1-2	TGTGCCAGCAGTCGGACAGGGAATATAGGGGGCTACACCTTC	CASSRTGNIGGYTF
TRBV19	few	.	TRBJ1-5	TGTGCCACCCACCGGGACAGCAATCAGCCCCAGCATTTT	CATHRDSNQPQHF
TRBV10-3	few	.	TRBJ1-5	TGTGCCAGTCAGGGGTACAATCAGCCCCAGCATTTT	CASQGYNQPQHF
TRBV12-3/TRBV12-4	many	.	TRBJ1-2	TGTGCCAGCAGTTCCTCACAGGGTTCTAATGGCTACACCTTC	CASSSSQGSNGYTF
TRBV7-2	many	.	TRBJ2-3	TGTGCCAGCAGCTTAATTGATACGCAGTATTTT	CASSLIDTQYF
TRBV6-6	.	.	TRBJ2-2	TGTGCCAGCAGTTACGAATCAGGGCGGACCGGGGAGCTGTTTTTT	CASSYESGRTGELFF
TRBV20-1	few	.	TRBJ2-1	TGCAGTGCTAGGGACGATACTAGTGGCCAAGACAATGAGCAGTTCTTC	CSARDDTSGQDNEQFF
TRBV11-2	many	.	TRBJ2-7	TGTGCCAGCAGTCGGACAGACTTTCAGTACTTC	CASSRTDFQYF
TRBV14	few	.	TRBJ1-4	TGTGCCAGCAGCCAAGGGGCCTATGGCAGGGGCTGGGAAAAACTGTTTTTT	CASSQGAYGRGWEKLFF